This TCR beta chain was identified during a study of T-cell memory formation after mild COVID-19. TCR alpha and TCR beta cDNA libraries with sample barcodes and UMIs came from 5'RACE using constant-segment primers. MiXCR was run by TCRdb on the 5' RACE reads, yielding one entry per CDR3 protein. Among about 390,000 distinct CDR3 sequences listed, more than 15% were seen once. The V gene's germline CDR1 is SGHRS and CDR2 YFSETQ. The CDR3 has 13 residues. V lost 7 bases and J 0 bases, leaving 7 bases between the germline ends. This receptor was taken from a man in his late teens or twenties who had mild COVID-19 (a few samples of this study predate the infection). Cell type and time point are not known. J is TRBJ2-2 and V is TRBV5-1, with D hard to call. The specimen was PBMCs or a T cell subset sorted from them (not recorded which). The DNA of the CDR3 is TGCGCCAGCTATGGTCCGAACACCGGGGAGCTGTTTTTT. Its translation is CASYGPNTGELFF. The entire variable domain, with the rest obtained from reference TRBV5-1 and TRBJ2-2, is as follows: KAGVTQTPRYLIKTRGQQVTLSCSPISGHRSVSWYQQTPGQGLQFLFEYFSETQRNKGNFPGRFSGRQFSNSRSEMNVSTLELGDSALYLCASYGPNTGELFFGEGSRLTVL.